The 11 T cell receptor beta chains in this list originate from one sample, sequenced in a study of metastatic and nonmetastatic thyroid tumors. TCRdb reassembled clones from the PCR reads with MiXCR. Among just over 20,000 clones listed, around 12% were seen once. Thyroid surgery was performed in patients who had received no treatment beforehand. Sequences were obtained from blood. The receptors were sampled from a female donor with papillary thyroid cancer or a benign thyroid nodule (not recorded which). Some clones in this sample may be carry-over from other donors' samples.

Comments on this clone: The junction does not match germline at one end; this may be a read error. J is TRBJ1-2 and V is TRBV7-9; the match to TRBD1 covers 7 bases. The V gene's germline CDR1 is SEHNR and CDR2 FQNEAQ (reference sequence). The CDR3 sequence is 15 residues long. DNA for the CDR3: TGTTCCAGCAGCCCGTACGAGGACAGGAAGTGTGGCTACACCTTC. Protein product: CSSSPYEDRKCGYTF.

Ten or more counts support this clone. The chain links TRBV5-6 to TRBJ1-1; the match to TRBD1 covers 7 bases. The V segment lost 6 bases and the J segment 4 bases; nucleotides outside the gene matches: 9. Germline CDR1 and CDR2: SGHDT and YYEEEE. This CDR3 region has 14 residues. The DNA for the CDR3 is TGTGCCAGCATCACGCAACCAGGGGGCACTGAAGCTTTCTTT. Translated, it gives CASITQPGGTEAFF.

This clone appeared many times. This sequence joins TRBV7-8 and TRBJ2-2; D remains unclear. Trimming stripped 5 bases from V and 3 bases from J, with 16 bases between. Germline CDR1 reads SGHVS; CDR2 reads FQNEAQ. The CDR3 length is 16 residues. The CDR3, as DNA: TGTGCCAGCAGCCCCGGGCGGTCTAGGGACACCGGGGAGCTGTTTTTT. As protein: CASSPGRSRDTGELFF.

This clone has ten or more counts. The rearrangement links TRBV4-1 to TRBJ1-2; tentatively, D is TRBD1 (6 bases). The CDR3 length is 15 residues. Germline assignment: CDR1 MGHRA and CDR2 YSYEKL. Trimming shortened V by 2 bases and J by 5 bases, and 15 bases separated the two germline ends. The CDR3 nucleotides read TGCGCCAGCAGCCAATTGGACAGAGTGGTATATGGCTACACCTTC. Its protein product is CASSQLDRVVYGYTF.

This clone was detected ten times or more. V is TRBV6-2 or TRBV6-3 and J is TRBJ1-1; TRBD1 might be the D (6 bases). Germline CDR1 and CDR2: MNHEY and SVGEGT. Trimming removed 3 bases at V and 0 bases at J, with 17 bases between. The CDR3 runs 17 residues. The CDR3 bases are TGTGCCAGCAGTTATGTGTCGGGACAAGTTTTGAACACTGAAGCTTTCTTT. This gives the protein CASSYVSGQVLNTEAFF.

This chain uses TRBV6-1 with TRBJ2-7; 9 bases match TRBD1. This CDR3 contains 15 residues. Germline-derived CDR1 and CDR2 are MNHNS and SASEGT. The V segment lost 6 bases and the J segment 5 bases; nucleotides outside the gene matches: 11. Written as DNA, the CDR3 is TGTGCCAGCAGACCTTACAGGGGGCTTATTGACGAGCAGTACTTC. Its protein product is CASRPYRGLIDEQYF.

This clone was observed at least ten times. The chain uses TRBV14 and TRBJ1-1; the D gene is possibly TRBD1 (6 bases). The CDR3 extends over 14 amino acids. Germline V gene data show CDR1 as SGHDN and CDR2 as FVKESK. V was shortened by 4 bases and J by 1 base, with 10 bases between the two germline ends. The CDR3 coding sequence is TGTGCCAGCAGCCTAAGGGGGTGGAACACTGAAGCTTTCTTT. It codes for CASSLRGWNTEAFF.

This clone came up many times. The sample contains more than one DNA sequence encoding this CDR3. The chain's CDR3 is CASSPNPNTEAFF. The CDR3 DNA reads as TGTGCCAGCAGCCCTAACCCGAACACTGAAGCTTTCTTT. The J gene is TRBJ1-1, the V gene TRBV7-9; D call uncertain. Trimming left V 5 bases short and J 1 base short, with 8 bases between. Per germline, CDR1 SEHNR and CDR2 FQNEAQ (reference sequence). The length of the CDR3 is 13 residues.

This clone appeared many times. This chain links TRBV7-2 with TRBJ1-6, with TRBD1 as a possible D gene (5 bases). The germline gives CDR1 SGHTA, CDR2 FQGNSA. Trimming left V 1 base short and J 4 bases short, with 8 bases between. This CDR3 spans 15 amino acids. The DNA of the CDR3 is TGTGCCAGCAGCTTAGATGGGGGGTATAATTCACCCCTCCACTTT. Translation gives CASSLDGGYNSPLHF.

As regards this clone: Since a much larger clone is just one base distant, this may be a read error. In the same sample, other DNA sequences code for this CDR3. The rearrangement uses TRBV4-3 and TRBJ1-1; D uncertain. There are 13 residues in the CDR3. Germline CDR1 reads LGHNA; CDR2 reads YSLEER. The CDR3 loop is CASSQDGDTEAFF. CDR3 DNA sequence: TGCGCCAGCAGTCAAGATGGTGACACTGAAGCTTTCTTT.

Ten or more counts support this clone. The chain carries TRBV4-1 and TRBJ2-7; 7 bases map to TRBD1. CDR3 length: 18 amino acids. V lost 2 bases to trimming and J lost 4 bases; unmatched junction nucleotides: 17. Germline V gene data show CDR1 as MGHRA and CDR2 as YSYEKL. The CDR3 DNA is TGCGCCAGCAGCCAACTCACGACAGGGCACCTGAGGACATACGAGCAGTACTTC. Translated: CASSQLTTGHLRTYEQYF.